This T cell receptor (beta chain) stems from a study of post-analysis software for immune sequencing data. The wider study: Some patients lacked subtype; others had relapsing-remitting, secondary progressive or progressive-relapsing disease. Study outcomes and limitations: Diversity measured as normalized Chao1 was significantly lower in multiple sclerosis patients than in controls. Patients had higher frequencies than controls of five or six TRBV segments, including TRBV5-6, TRBV5-1 and TRBV20-1. The F measure placed samples prepared in the same batch into strongly shared clusters.

On this clonotype: Its target is not known.

TCR beta cDNA libraries had unique molecular identifiers. It was from roughly 1 to 10 million T cells that 530,000 or so cDNA molecules came. TCRdb recomputed calls from the PCR reads with MiXCR, one row per CDR3 protein. The repertoire holds roughly 580,000 distinct CDR3 sequences, 44% seen once, with 1.7% in the top ten. Between the trimmed V and J ends, which lost 4 bases and 6 bases, there was a span of 10 bases. Germline values: CDR1 SGHTA, CDR2 FQGNSA. CDR3 length equals 14 residues. Sequencing was performed on blood. This TCR derives from a girl aged 5 to 17 with multiple sclerosis. This chain links TRBV7-2 with TRBJ1-6; D perhaps matches TRBD1 (6 bases). The CDR3 sequence: CASSSQGFNSPLHF. As DNA, the CDR3 is TGTGCCAGCAGCTCACAGGGCTTTAATTCACCCCTCCACTTT.